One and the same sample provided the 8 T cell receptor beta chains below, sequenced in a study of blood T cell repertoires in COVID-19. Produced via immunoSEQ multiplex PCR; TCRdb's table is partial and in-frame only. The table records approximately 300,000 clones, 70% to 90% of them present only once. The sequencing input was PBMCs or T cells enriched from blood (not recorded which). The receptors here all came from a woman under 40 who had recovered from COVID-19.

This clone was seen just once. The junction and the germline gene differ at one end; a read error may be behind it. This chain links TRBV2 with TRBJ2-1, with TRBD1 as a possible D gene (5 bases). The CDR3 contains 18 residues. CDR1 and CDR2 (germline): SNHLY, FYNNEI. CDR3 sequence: CASSEDGRGPRPYNEQFF. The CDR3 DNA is TGTGCCAGCAGCGAAGACGGAAGGGGCCCTCGGCCCTACAATGAGCAGTTCTTC.

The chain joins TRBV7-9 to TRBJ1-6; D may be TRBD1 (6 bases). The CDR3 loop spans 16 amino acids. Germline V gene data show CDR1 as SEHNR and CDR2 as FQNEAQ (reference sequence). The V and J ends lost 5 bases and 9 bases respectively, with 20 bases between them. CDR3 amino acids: CASSEEGGQHSSPLHF. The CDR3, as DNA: TGTGCCAGCAGCGAGGAAGGAGGACAGCACAGTTCACCCCTCCACTTT.

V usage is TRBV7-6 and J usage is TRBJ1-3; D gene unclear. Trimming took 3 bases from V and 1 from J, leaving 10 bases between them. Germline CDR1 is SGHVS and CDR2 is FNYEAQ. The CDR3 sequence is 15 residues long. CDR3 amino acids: CASSFVGGSGNTIYF. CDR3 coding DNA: TGTGCCAGCAGCTTCGTTGGAGGGTCTGGAAACACCATATATTTT.

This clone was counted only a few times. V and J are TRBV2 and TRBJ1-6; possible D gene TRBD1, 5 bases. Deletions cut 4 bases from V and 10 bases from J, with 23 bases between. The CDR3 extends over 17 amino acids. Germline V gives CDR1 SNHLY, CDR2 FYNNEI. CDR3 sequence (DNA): TGTGCCAGCAGTGTGGAACTGCCCTCATGGAGGGGATCACCCCTCCACTTT. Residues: CASSVELPSWRGSPLHF. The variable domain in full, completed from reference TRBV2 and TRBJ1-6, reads EPEVTQTPSHQVTQMGQEVILRCVPISNHLYFYWYRQILGQKVEFLVSFYNNEISEKSEIFDDQFSVERPDGSNFTLKIRSTKLEDSAMYFCASSVELPSWRGSPLHFGNGTRLTVT.

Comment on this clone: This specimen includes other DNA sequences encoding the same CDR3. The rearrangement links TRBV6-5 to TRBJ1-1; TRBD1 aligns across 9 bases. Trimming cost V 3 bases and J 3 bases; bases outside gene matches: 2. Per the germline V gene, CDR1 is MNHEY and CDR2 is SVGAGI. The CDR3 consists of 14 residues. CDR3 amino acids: CASSYGQGYTEAFF. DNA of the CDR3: TGTGCCAGCAGTTATGGACAGGGGTACACTGAAGCTTTCTTT.

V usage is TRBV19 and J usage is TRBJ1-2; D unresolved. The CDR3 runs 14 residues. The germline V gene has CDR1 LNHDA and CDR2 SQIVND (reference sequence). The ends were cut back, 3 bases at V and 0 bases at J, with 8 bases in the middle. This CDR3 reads CASSIGLSNYGYTF. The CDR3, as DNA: TGTGCCAGTAGTATTGGCCTTTCTAACTATGGCTACACCTTC.

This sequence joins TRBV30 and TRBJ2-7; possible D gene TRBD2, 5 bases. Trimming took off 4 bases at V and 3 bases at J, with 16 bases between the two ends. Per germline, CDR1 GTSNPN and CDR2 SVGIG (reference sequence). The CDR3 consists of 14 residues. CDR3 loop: CAWTRDTALYEQYF. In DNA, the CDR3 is TGTGCCTGGACCCGGGATACTGCCCTCTACGAGCAGTACTTC.

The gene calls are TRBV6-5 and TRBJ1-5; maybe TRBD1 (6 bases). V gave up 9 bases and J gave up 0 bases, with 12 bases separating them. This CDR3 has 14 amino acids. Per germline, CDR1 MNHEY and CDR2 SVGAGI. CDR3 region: CASRDTFSNQPQHF. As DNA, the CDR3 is TGTGCCAGTCGGGACACCTTTAGCAATCAGCCCCAGCATTTT.